This T cell receptor beta chain was recovered during a study of cytomegalovirus exposure and HLA in healthy donors. Overall study context: A later analysis reported the same platform for the roughly 110 validation repertoires and the roughly 670 first-cohort repertoires.

The ends lost 0 bases at V and 4 bases at J; junction bases unmatched: 2. Germline loops: CDR1 SGDLS, CDR2 YYNGEE. This CDR3 contains 14 residues. Using immunoSEQ multiplex PCR, the repertoire was profiled, and TCRdb retains in-frame clones only, with some absent. Counted here are approximately 170,000 clones, about four fifths occurring once; the ten biggest clones make up roughly 10%. The donors were in the approximately 120-subject validation cohort, distinct from the roughly 700-subject first cohort. The source of this sequence is a man aged 25 to 45 in good health and CMV-seropositive. V gene TRBV9 combines with J gene TRBJ2-5, with 8 bases fitting TRBD1. The specimen was PBMCs. CDR3 residues: CASSVATGVETQYF. CDR3 sequence (DNA): TGTGCCAGCAGCGTAGCGACAGGGGTAGAGACCCAGTACTTC.